This TCR beta chain originates from a study of blood T cell repertoires in COVID-19. The overall study: The United States, Italy and Spain were the sources of the acute and convalescent COVID-19 samples. T cells, B-cell-depleted T cells, or PBMCs provided the cDNA or gDNA that served as material.

Under the authors' procedure: Amplification from reference gene primers served as the basis for estimated nucleated cell counts. Generated by immunoSEQ multiplex PCR, the TCRdb table keeps only in-frame clones and is missing some. V and J calls plus clone size are reproduced from that table; the DNA served to infer D and trimming. The sample holds under 250,000 clones, about nine tenths seen once. Trimming left V 7 bases short and J 2 bases short, with 15 bases between. Looked up from germline, CDR1 is MNHEY and CDR2 is SMNVEV (reference sequence). The CDR3 contains 15 residues. This receptor was identified in a man aged 55 to 70 who had recovered from COVID-19. The sample taken for sequencing was peripheral blood. The chain uses TRBV27 and TRBJ1-5, with a tentative D call TRBD1 (5 bases). CDR3 protein: CASTARWGGNQPQHF. The DNA for the CDR3 is TGTGCCAGCACCGCCCGGTGGGGGGGCAATCAGCCCCAGCATTTT.